This T cell receptor beta chain was profiled in a study of T cells after yellow fever vaccination (dated by TCRdb to between 2018 and 2021). Broadly, across the study: The SMART-Seq v4 Ultra Low Input RNA kit was used to prepare libraries from fractions with low cell numbers. Bulk TCR alpha and beta repertoires were sequenced longitudinally to track T-cell clones before and after primary and booster YFV17D yellow fever vaccination. Blood samples were taken at several timepoints before and after primary and secondary immunization, and bulk PBMC replicates and cell subsets were isolated. The cohort comprised two healthy male donors, one aged 18 to 30 and one aged 30 to 40 years. The research as a whole found: Computational filtering was needed because FACS-sorted repertoires could contain abundant contaminating clonotypes from the bulk population. A small share of clonotypes was detected in both CD4 and CD8 compartments, with the overlap likely arising from convergent recombination. After the booster, most of the clones that had expanded following primary vaccination were detected again (just under 97% of CD4 and around 90% of CD8), which suggests that memory was broadly maintained. The secondary T-cell response was found to be weaker but faster than the primary response, with a peak reached on day 5 rather than on day 15. Because the study included only two donors, the extent to which the findings can be generalized is limited.

Explained via the paper, the treatment or condition label denotes: live attenuated yellow fever vaccine strain. PBMCs were isolated from peripheral blood using a standard Ficoll-Paque protocol. Dynabeads CD4 and CD8 positive selection kits were used to isolate the CD4 and CD8 T-cell fractions. TriZol was used to extract RNA from bulk PBMCs, from CD4 and CD8 fractions, and from dextramer-positive and dextramer-negative fractions. The junction shows trimming of 4 bases on V and 0 bases on J, plus 16 bases between the germline ends. From the cysteine up to the phenylalanine, the CDR3 has a length of 16 residues. The read is trimmed to its CDR3 DNA, 48 bases read in frame from base 1. Taken from the germline V gene, the CDR1 and CDR2 loops are SGHDT and YYEEEE. This clonotype has just a few counts. No antigen is known for it. Nothing much larger sits one base from this clone, and base qualities are not available.

TCR cDNA was synthesized by 5'RACE template switching, through which a universal primer site and unique molecular identifiers were introduced. Priming for cDNA synthesis came from both the TCR alpha and TCR beta constant segments. Library amplification involved two PCR steps, and the second step added sample barcodes and sequencing adapters. Sequencing of libraries was done on Illumina HiSeq 2500 (2x100 bp) or NovaSeq (2x150 bp). The paper's data handling went like this. Demultiplexing of reads and collapsing into UMI consensus sequences were performed with MIGEC, and V(D)J alignment was carried out with MiXCR. Clonotypes responding to the vaccine were identified with edgeR on replicate PBMC samples, with the criteria of FDR below 0.01 and a log2 fold change above 5 up to day 15. Each bulk clonotype was labeled CD4 or CD8 based on which sequenced repertoire, CD4 or CD8, contained the clonotype at higher abundance. Using fastp at Q25 and MiXCR, TCRdb reprocessed the public reads and kept productive beta chains. Here each entry gathers all rows of one CDR3 protein and keeps the most common genes and DNA. These V and J calls are TCRdb output, not the study's own analysis. The sample table contains 230,000 or so distinct CDR3 sequences; only one count was recorded for approximately 6.7% of them. Of the sample, roughly 1% falls within the top ten clones.

The clonotype originates from a man younger than 45 who received the YFV17D yellow fever vaccine. Recombination connected TRBV5-6 to TRBJ1-2; TRBD1 is perhaps the D gene, given 5 matching bases. The sample in question was CD4+ T cells sorted from PBMCs, obtained on the day of the yellow fever booster vaccination. This receptor has the CDR3 CASSPQLQGANYGYTF. Read as DNA, the sequence is TGTGCCAGCAGCCCACAACTCCAGGGAGCTAACTATGGCTACACCTTC.